This TCR beta chain originates from a study of cytomegalovirus exposure and HLA in healthy donors. Study overall: Genotyping of some 390 donors showed that over 65% belonged to the Caucasian-associated ancestry cluster. Study-level points and caveats: V- and J-gene trimming of TCR beta was linked (in a later analysis) to a missense DCLRE1C variant. HLA-A and HLA-B allele assignments for most subjects were reportedly predicted accurately using TCR beta sequences. Rare TCR sequences predominated, though certain public TCRs were found in many donors.

PCR was performed using 60 Vbeta and 13 Jbeta primers. The method was immunoSEQ multiplex PCR; TCRdb's version includes in-frame clones alone and lacks a portion of them. The sample contains 130,000 to 150,000 clones, over 65% of which appear only once. The CDR3 sequence is 18 residues long. J was trimmed by 7 bases and V by 2 bases; bases with no gene match: 10. Germline assignment: CDR1 MNHEY and CDR2 SMNVEV (reference sequence). About this clone: What it binds is not known.

The J gene is TRBJ2-2, the V gene TRBV27; TRBD2 agrees at 13 bases. This sequence originates from a man between 18 and 35 years old in good health and CMV-seropositive. The specimen sequenced was PBMCs. The chain's CDR3 is CASSLHTTSGRVGGELFF. The CDR3 nucleotides read TGTGCCAGCAGTTTACATACTACTAGCGGGAGGGTTGGCGGGGAGCTGTTTTTT.